This is a list of T cell receptor beta chains from one sample in a study of identical twins. TCRdb re-derived calls from the 5' RACE reads in MiXCR, one entry per CDR3 protein. The table has 700,000 or so distinct CDR3 sequences, roughly 20% seen once. The sample was also reused in another study, on T cells expressing NK-cell markers.

What was sequenced was PBMCs. Source of these receptors: a woman in her late teens or twenties in good health. CDR3s include the opening cysteine and the closing phenylalanine or tryptophan. The D gene is left open where the match is weak. Not all rows give a size; the values are once, few, many and, for expanded clones, a class.

TRBV21-1,TRBJ2-3,NA,few,CASSKEPPSTDTQYF,TGTGCCAGCAGCAAGGAGCCCCCCAGCACAGATACGCAGTATTTT
TRBV29-1,TRBJ1-3,NA,few,CSVEDGLDRSISGNTIYF,TGCAGCGTTGAAGATGGGTTAGACAGGTCCATCTCTGGAAACACCATATATTTT
TRBV7-2,TRBJ2-3,NA,NA,CASEPARDTQYF,TGTGCCAGCGAACCTGCACGAGATACGCAGTATTTT
TRBV11-2,TRBJ2-7,NA,once,CASSLSNGNHEQYF,TGTGCCAGCAGCCTATCTAATGGGAACCACGAGCAGTACTTC
TRBV20-1,TRBJ2-3,TRBD2,few,CSALLADATDTQYF,TGCAGTGCTCTACTAGCGGATGCCACAGATACGCAGTATTTT
TRBV9,TRBJ2-2,NA,NA,CASSVGAPMNTGELFF,TGTGCCAGCAGCGTAGGGGCACCCATGAACACCGGGGAGCTGTTTTTT
TRBV5-1,TRBJ1-1,TRBD1,NA,CASSLAGTVTEAFF,TGCGCCAGCAGCTTGGCCGGGACAGTCACTGAAGCTTTCTTT
TRBV5-1,TRBJ2-5,TRBD2,NA,CASSPSSGGKQETQYF,TGCGCCAGCAGCCCTTCTAGCGGGGGGAAACAAGAGACCCAGTACTTC
TRBV20-1,TRBJ1-1,NA,few,CSATLPLGNTEAFF,TGCAGTGCGACCCTCCCCCTAGGGAACACTGAAGCTTTCTTT
TRBV5-6,TRBJ2-7,TRBD1,few,CASSSADRAPYF,TGTGCCAGCAGCTCTGCGGACAGGGCGCCCTACTTC
TRBV11-2,TRBJ2-3,NA,many,CASSQRGINTDTQYF,TGTGCCAGCAGCCAGAGGGGGATTAACACAGATACGCAGTATTTT
TRBV7-6,TRBJ2-7,NA,many,CASSSEVSYEQYF,TGTGCCAGCAGCTCCGAAGTGTCCTACGAGCAGTACTTC
TRBV20-1,TRBJ2-1,NA,few,CSARGGWRFKFEQFF,TGCAGTGCTAGAGGGGGGTGGCGATTCAAGTTTGAGCAGTTCTTC
TRBV12-3/TRBV12-4,TRBJ2-6,NA,NA,CATRSIAAHSNVLTF,TGTGCCACCCGGTCGATAGCGGCGCACTCCAACGTCCTGACTTTC
TRBV11-2,TRBJ2-3,NA,NA,CASTEYADTQYF,TGTGCCAGCACCGAGTACGCAGATACGCAGTATTTT
TRBV11-2,TRBJ2-1,NA,NA,CASSLVFQENNEQFF,TGTGCCAGCAGCTTAGTATTCCAAGAAAATAATGAGCAGTTCTTC
TRBV29-1,TRBJ2-1,TRBD2,many,CSVAGTRKYDEQFF,TGCAGCGTTGCCGGGACTAGAAAATACGATGAGCAGTTCTTC
TRBV28,TRBJ2-7,NA,NA,CATQWDVTYEQYF,TGTGCCACCCAATGGGACGTTACCTACGAGCAGTACTTC
TRBV5-1,TRBJ2-7,NA,many,CASMPLTSYEQYF,TGCGCCAGCATGCCTCTTACCTCCTACGAGCAGTACTTC
TRBV9,TRBJ2-3,NA,NA,CASSVEAGTDTQYF,TGTGCCAGCAGCGTAGAGGCTGGCACAGATACGCAGTATTTT
TRBV5-1,TRBJ1-2,NA,NA,CASSLLGGATYGYTF,TGCGCCAGCAGCTTGTTGGGGGGTGCTACCTATGGCTACACCTTC
TRBV7-2,TRBJ1-4,TRBD1,few,CASSRQGPGNEKLFF,TGTGCCAGCAGCAGACAGGGTCCGGGGAATGAAAAACTGTTTTTT
TRBV10-3,TRBJ1-2,TRBD1,NA,CAIRTGTNYGYTF,TGTGCCATACGGACAGGGACTAACTATGGCTACACCTTC
TRBV7-8,TRBJ2-1,NA,few,CASSSPGTTGNEQFF,TGTGCCAGCAGCTCCCCCGGGACAACAGGGAATGAGCAGTTCTTC
TRBV7-3,TRBJ1-2,TRBD1,NA,CASSPKGDSYGYTF,TGTGCCAGCAGCCCCAAAGGGGACAGCTATGGCTACACCTTC
TRBV14,TRBJ2-3,TRBD2,NA,CASSQVAGPINTQYF,TGTGCCAGCAGCCAGGTAGCGGGGCCGATTAATACGCAGTATTTT
TRBV20-1,TRBJ2-1,NA,many,CSASPSSDREQFF,TGCAGTGCTAGCCCTTCCTCGGACCGTGAGCAGTTCTTC
TRBV5-6,TRBJ2-1,NA,few,CASSWLSGEVNDEQFF,TGTGCCAGCAGCTGGTTGTCGGGAGAGGTCAACGATGAGCAGTTCTTC
TRBV3-1,TRBJ2-3,NA,few,CASSQRTGRTDTQYF,TGTGCCAGCAGCCAGCGGACGGGCAGAACAGATACGCAGTATTTT